This record covers a single TCR beta chain. The authors' processing: Cell counts per sample came from amplifying reference gene primers. The table came from immunoSEQ multiplex PCR; TCRdb's copy has only in-frame clones and leaves some out. For V, J and clone size, that table is used; D and trimming come from the DNA. The sample includes under 350,000 clones, roughly 89% of them seen just once. The data belong to a study of blood T cell repertoires in COVID-19. Study summary: COVID-19 samples from acute and convalescent phases originated in the United States, Italy and Spain. From T cells, B-cell-depleted T cells, or PBMCs came the material, which was cDNA or gDNA.

Germline CDR1 SNHLY, CDR2 FYNNEI. This CDR3 has 15 amino acids. V was shortened by 6 bases and J by 6 bases, with 15 bases between the two germline ends. This chain links TRBV2 with TRBJ1-6; a possible D gene is TRBD1 (6 bases). This clonotype was obtained from a man aged 40-49 years with acute or convalescent COVID-19. Sequenced: peripheral blood. The chain's CDR3 is CASRLQGGGNSPLHF. The CDR3 region has the DNA TGTGCCAGCAGGTTACAGGGCGGCGGTAATTCACCCCTCCACTTT.